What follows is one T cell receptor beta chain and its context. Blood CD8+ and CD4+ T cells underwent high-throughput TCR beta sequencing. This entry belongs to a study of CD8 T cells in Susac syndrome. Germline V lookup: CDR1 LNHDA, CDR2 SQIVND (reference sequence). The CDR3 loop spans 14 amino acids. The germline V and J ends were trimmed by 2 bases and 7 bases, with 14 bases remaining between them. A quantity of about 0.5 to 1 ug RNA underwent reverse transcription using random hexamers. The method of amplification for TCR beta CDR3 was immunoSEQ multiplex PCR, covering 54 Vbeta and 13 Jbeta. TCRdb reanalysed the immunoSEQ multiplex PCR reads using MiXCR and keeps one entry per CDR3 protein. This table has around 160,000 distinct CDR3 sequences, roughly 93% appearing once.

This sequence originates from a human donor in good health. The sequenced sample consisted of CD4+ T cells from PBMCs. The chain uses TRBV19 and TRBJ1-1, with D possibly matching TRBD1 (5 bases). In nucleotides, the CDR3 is TGTGCCAGTAGTATATTAGACAGAGCAAATGAAGCTTTCTTT. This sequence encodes CASSILDRANEAFF.